A selection of T cell receptor beta chains follows, all from one sample in a study of tumor and adjacent non-tumor tissue in lung cancer. MiXCR, run by TCRdb on the multiplex PCR reads, gives a single entry per CDR3 protein. The sample lists approximately 110,000 distinct CDR3 sequences, approximately 82% occurring once. The specimen was lung tumor tissue. The receptors derive from a woman aged 60 to 75 with non-small cell lung cancer. Each CDR3 is given without its conserved first and last residue. A D gene is named only where the DNA matches it firmly.

J,V,D,CDR3
TRBJ1-2,TRBV27,NA,AGGSGNYDYT
TRBJ1-1,TRBV21-1,NA,ASSSRNQEVTEAF
TRBJ2-5,TRBV14,TRBD1,ASSQDLGGQGTQY
TRBJ2-1,TRBV11-2,NA,ASSALLDTEQF
TRBJ2-3,TRBV7-3,NA,ASSFGTSTDTHY
TRBJ1-2,TRBV11-2,NA,ASSPSTSDMSYGYI
TRBJ1-6,TRBV11-2,NA,AGSLEGTGTLH
TRBJ2-1,TRBV29-1,TRBD1,SGGRGREQF
TRBJ2-1,TRBV11-2,TRBD1,TSNFDRVDEQF
TRBJ1-2,TRBV12-3/TRBV12-4,TRBD1,ASSPWRGQGYT
TRBJ2-2,TRBV11-3,TRBD2,ASKRGGTGEVF
TRBJ2-7,TRBV11-2,NA,ASSLAGTLYEQY
TRBJ1-1,TRBV11-2,NA,ASSAFTEDTEAF
TRBJ1-1,TRBV7-3,NA,ASSPVNTEAF
TRBJ2-2,TRBV11-2,NA,ACSFFQTGELI
TRBJ2-3,TRBV20-1,NA,SASFCGADITDTQY
TRBJ2-4,TRBV29-1,TRBD2,SAILGLAGTIAKNIQY
TRBJ2-2,TRBV11-2,TRBD2,TSCSNPGLVSGELF
TRBJ1-1,TRBV20-1,NA,SARRQRSTMNTEAL
TRBJ2-2,TRBV6-2/TRBV6-3,NA,ASTYTQQRANTRELF
TRBJ1-5,TRBV20-1,TRBD1,SAREDLRTGNSNQPQH
TRBJ1-1,TRBV14,NA,AISQGGLSTEAF
TRBJ2-1,TRBV7-3,NA,ASSSGVGAYNEQF
NA,TRBV20-1,TRBD1,SAIDGQGKVLNEQY
TRBJ2-2,TRBV28,TRBD1,ASWESGGTGELF
TRBJ2-7,TRBV12-3/TRBV12-4,TRBD1,ASSRDRVYEQY
TRBJ2-7,TRBV7-2,TRBD2,ASSLQGASGDPYKQY
TRBJ2-4,TRBV4-1,NA,ASSQSASTGILNIQC
TRBJ1-5,TRBV20-1,NA,SVMYSNSNQPRH
TRBJ1-5,TRBV10-3,NA,ATMTPSGVGDEPHH
TRBJ1-3,TRBV11-2,TRBD1,ACTGQGGNTIY
TRBJ2-7,TRBV6-6,NA,ANSRQIGGDYEQY
TRBJ2-1,TRBV11-2,NA,ASSFSGSYNGQF
TRBJ2-4,TRBV20-1,NA,SLSSIGVAKNIQY
TRBJ2-5,TRBV20-1,NA,TITQGAVETQY
TRBJ2-1,TRBV11-2,NA,TSSTQNEQF
TRBJ2-7,TRBV12-3/TRBV12-4,NA,ASSPAIGGAKEQY